This paragraph covers one TCR beta chain sequence. Its matching antigen is unknown. The entry originates in a study of post-analysis software for immune sequencing data. V was clipped by 5 bases and J by 2 bases; unmatched bases: 5. Per germline, CDR1 DFQATT and CDR2 SNEGSKA (reference sequence). This CDR3 has 14 amino acids. Broader study findings: Among four to six TRBV segments more frequent in patients than controls were TRBV5-6, TRBV5-1 and TRBV20-1. The normalized Chao1 diversity of multiple sclerosis patients was significantly lower than that of controls.

Prepared libraries of TCR beta cDNA carried unique molecular identifiers. TCRdb re-derived calls from the PCR reads in MiXCR, one entry per CDR3 protein. This table has roughly 540,000 distinct CDR3 sequences, around 34% appearing once. J is TRBJ2-7 and V is TRBV20-1, with 11 bases matching TRBD1. The specimen was blood. The sequence came from a girl aged 2-17 years with multiple sclerosis. The CDR3 loop reads CSAAGTGGTYEQYF. The CDR3 region has the DNA TGCAGTGCTGCCGGGACAGGGGGAACCTACGAGCAGTACTTC.